This T cell receptor (beta chain) comes out of a study of CD8 T cells in ankylosing spondylitis. Overall study results and limits: A motif in TCR beta, a set of eight or nine highly homologous variants, appeared characteristic of ankylosing spondylitis blood. Existing reports had already noted some motif variants in reactive arthritis synovial fluid and blood. Those disease-linked clones were CD8+; they were also relatively rare in peripheral blood. Significant enrichment of disease-linked clones was reportedly seen in matched ankylosing spondylitis synovial fluid.

As to this clonotype: Its antigen is still unknown.

The V gene lost 4 bases and the J gene lost 5 bases, with 9 bases spanning the gap. The CDR3 covers 12 residues. The V gene's germline CDR1 is SGDLS and CDR2 YYNGEE. 5'-RACE, quantitative and with molecular barcodes, yielded the TCR beta libraries. A single record per CDR3 protein comes from TCRdb applying MiXCR to the 5' RACE reads. The sample lists 130,000 or so distinct CDR3 sequences, 15% to 20% occurring once. J is TRBJ2-5 and V is TRBV9; D call uncertain. The TCR comes from a male donor with ankylosing spondylitis. Sequenced input: blood, either unsorted or a sorted T cell fraction (not recorded which). The CDR3 is CASSNPAETQYF. CDR3 in DNA: TGTGCCAGCAGCAACCCCGCGGAGACCCAGTACTTC. The full variable domain, rest sourced from reference TRBV9 and TRBJ2-5, is DSGVTQTPKHLITATGQRVTLRCSPRSGDLSVYWYQQSLDQGLQFLIQYYNGEERAKGNILERFSAQQFPDLHSELNLSSLELGDSALYFCASSNPAETQYFGPGTRLLVL.